These 26 T cell receptor beta chains were all obtained from the same sample, sequenced in a study of T-cell reconstitution after alpha-beta-depleted transplantation in children. During its preparation, the TCRbeta library received unique molecular identifiers. TCRdb reprocessed the PCR reads with MiXCR, giving one entry per CDR3 protein. In the table there are 350,000 to 400,000 distinct CDR3 sequences, around 21% of which are singletons. The source was PBMCs from the stem cell graft donor, collected from the stem cell graft. These receptor sequences come from a human donor who donated a stem cell graft to a child with acute myeloid leukemia.

CDR3 sequence: CASSLYGGVAGAGYNEQFF. Here the CDR3 DNA reads TGTGCCAGCAGCTTATATGGTGGTGTAGCGGGCGCCGGATACAATGAGCAGTTCTTC. V and J are TRBV11-1 and TRBJ2-1; 7 bases agree with TRBD2. The CDR3 spans 19 residues. Germline V lookup: CDR1 SGHAT, CDR2 FQDESV (reference sequence). With V trimmed by 2 bases and J by 4 bases, 17 bases remained unmatched.

The chain uses TRBV27 and TRBJ1-1, with TRBD1 as a possible D gene (6 bases). This CDR3 comprises 14 residues. Trimming stripped 3 bases from V and 2 bases from J, with 10 bases between. Germline CDR1 reads MNHEY; CDR2 reads SMNVEV (reference sequence). The CDR3 region is CASSFGTPNTEAFF. In nucleotides, the CDR3 is TGTGCCAGCAGTTTTGGGACACCCAACACTGAAGCTTTCTTT.

The V gene is TRBV6-1, the J gene TRBJ2-1; tentative D call: TRBD1 (6 bases). The V end was cut by 6 bases, the J end by 2 bases, with 14 bases between. Looked up from germline, CDR1 is MNHNS and CDR2 is SASEGT. This CDR3 is built from 15 residues. The CDR3 region is CASRNRDNAYNEQFF. Written as DNA, the CDR3 is TGTGCCAGCAGAAACCGGGACAACGCCTACAATGAGCAGTTCTTC.

The V gene is TRBV5-1, the J gene TRBJ2-7; 7 positions agree with TRBD1. Germline V gene lookup returns CDR1 SGHRS and CDR2 YFSETQ. The J segment lost 4 bases and the V segment lost 4 bases, leaving 11 bases of the junction unmatched. The CDR3 is 15 residues long. The CDR3 DNA sequence: TGCGCCAGCAGCGACCGGACAGGTGGTAGGTACGAGCAGTACTTC. Translated: CASSDRTGGRYEQYF.

A few counts support this clonotype. The chain is built from TRBV25-1 and TRBJ2-1; D perhaps matches TRBD2 (5 bases). The CDR3 consists of 17 residues. The V end was cut by 5 bases, the J end by 0 bases, with 17 bases between. Germline CDR1 and CDR2: MGHDK and SYGVNS. CDR3 in DNA: TGTGCCAGCAGTCCTCACTCAGGACTTGACTCCTACAATGAGCAGTTCTTC. Protein sequence: CASSPHSGLDSYNEQFF.

V gene TRBV20-1 combines with J gene TRBJ2-7; TRBD1 is a possible D gene (6 bases). Trimming left V 6 bases short and J 2 bases short, with 17 bases between. The CDR3 totals 14 residues. From germline, CDR1 is DFQATT and CDR2 SNEGSKA (reference sequence). CDR3 bases: TGCAGTGCGGTCATACGAGGGGGTCCCTACGAGCAGTACTTC. This sequence encodes CSAVIRGGPYEQYF.

The chain is built from TRBV4-3 and TRBJ2-3, with 11 bases matching TRBD2. The V gene end was trimmed by 0 bases and the J gene end by 0 bases; junction bases not matched to a gene: 8. There are 19 residues in the CDR3. The V gene's germline CDR1 is LGHNA and CDR2 YSLEER. The CDR3 DNA reads as TGCGCCAGCAGCCAAGATCATCTAGCGGGAGGAATGAGCACAGATACGCAGTATTTT. As protein: CASSQDHLAGGMSTDTQYF.

This chain joins TRBV6-1 and TRBJ2-5; possible D gene TRBD2, 5 bases. The CDR3 covers 16 residues. V was trimmed by 6 bases and J by 5 bases, leaving 22 bases between them. In germline, CDR1 is MNHNS, CDR2 SASEGT. The CDR3 loop is CASRPLGSGDLETQYF. As DNA, the CDR3 is TGTGCCAGCAGGCCCCTCGGAAGCGGAGATCTGGAGACCCAGTACTTC.

The rearrangement joins TRBV12-3 or TRBV12-4 to TRBJ2-7, with a tentative D call TRBD2 (6 bases). The V gene lost 7 bases and the J gene lost 5 bases, with 30 bases spanning the gap. This CDR3 region has 18 residues. CDR3 DNA sequence: TGTGCCAGCATTTTCTTCGGGACGGAGGGGTTTCGGCTCCACGAGCAGTACTTC. Encoded protein: CASIFFGTEGFRLHEQYF.

The rearrangement uses TRBV29-1 and TRBJ1-6, with TRBD1 matching over 7 bases. CDR3 length: 13 amino acids. Germline assignment: CDR1 SQVTM and CDR2 ANQGSEA. The V segment lost 4 bases and the J segment 7 bases; nucleotides outside the gene matches: 4. Written as DNA, the CDR3 is TGCAGCGTTGCCGGGACAGCGAATTCACCCCTCCACTTT. Its protein product is CSVAGTANSPLHF.

The chain joins TRBV12-3 or TRBV12-4 to TRBJ1-4, with 8 bases that match TRBD1. V gave up 5 bases and J gave up 6 bases; unmatched junction bases: 11. This CDR3 contains 16 residues. The CDR3 is CASSPSRGPEDEKLFF. The CDR3 bases are TGTGCCAGCAGTCCCAGCAGGGGGCCAGAAGATGAAAAACTGTTTTTT.

The chain carries TRBV6-1 and TRBJ2-1; 9 nucleotides align to TRBD2. CDR1 MNHNS and CDR2 SASEGT come from the germline V gene. This CDR3 region has 18 residues. V trimming: 6 bases; J trimming: 3 bases; junction bases outside the gene matches: 15. The CDR3 protein is CASSSRGGRAVNYNEQFF. The DNA for the CDR3 is TGTGCCAGCAGCTCCAGGGGCGGGAGGGCCGTTAACTACAATGAGCAGTTCTTC.

V and J are TRBV20-1 and TRBJ2-3; no clear D gene. The germline V and J ends were trimmed by 3 bases and 2 bases, with 9 bases remaining between them. CDR1 is DFQATT, CDR2 SNEGSKA, per germline (reference sequence). CDR3 length: 13 amino acids. The CDR3 protein is CSARWESTDTQYF. The CDR3 coding sequence is TGCAGTGCTAGGTGGGAATCCACAGATACGCAGTATTTT.

Only a few counts were recorded for this clonotype. V and J are TRBV27 and TRBJ2-1; 7 nucleotides agree with TRBD1. Germline V gene lookup returns CDR1 MNHEY and CDR2 SMNVEV (reference sequence). The CDR3 has 15 residues. V was clipped by 5 bases and J by 6 bases; unmatched bases: 10. Here the CDR3 DNA reads TGTGCCAGCAGTGAGAAACCGAGGGGGCTCAATGAGCAGTTCTTC. Translating gives CASSEKPRGLNEQFF.

The rearrangement uses TRBV20-1 and TRBJ2-1, with TRBD1 identical over 7 bases. Germline V lookup: CDR1 DFQATT, CDR2 SNEGSKA (reference sequence). This CDR3 spans 13 amino acids. V lost 1 base to trimming and J lost 7 bases; unmatched junction nucleotides: 4. In DNA, the CDR3 is TGCAGTGCTAGAGGACAGGGCAAGAATGAGCAGTTCTTC. This codes for CSARGQGKNEQFF.

This clonotype showed up just a few times. The rearrangement uses TRBV12-3 or TRBV12-4 and TRBJ2-6; no reliable D call. V lost 6 bases to trimming and J lost 0 bases, with 15 bases between them. The CDR3 totals 17 residues. The CDR3 reads CASSLSSSSSGANVLTF. CDR3 sequence (DNA): TGTGCCAGCAGCTTAAGTTCTTCGTCCTCTGGGGCCAACGTCCTGACTTTC.

This clonotype turned up a few times. This chain uses TRBV6-1 with TRBJ2-7, with 9 bases fitting TRBD1. With V trimmed by 5 bases and J by 2 bases, 10 bases remained unmatched. CDR3 length equals 16 residues. Germline loops: CDR1 MNHNS, CDR2 SASEGT. The CDR3 DNA follows: TGTGCCAGCAGTATCGCCGGGACAGGGTGGGCCTACGAGCAGTACTTC. Translated: CASSIAGTGWAYEQYF.

This clonotype was found many times. V gene TRBV12-3 or TRBV12-4 combines with J gene TRBJ2-1; TRBD2 agrees at 7 bases. This CDR3 has 12 residues. The trim removed 3 bases at V and 9 bases at J, leaving 2 bases unmatched. The CDR3 nucleotides read TGTGCCAGCAGTTTCGGGGGGAGTGAGCAGTTCTTC. Encoded protein: CASSFGGSEQFF.

This clonotype was seen many times. The V call is TRBV20-1, the J call TRBJ2-7; 11 bases match TRBD1. Trimming cost V 7 bases and J 3 bases; bases outside gene matches: 2. The CDR3 consists of 12 residues. From germline, CDR1 is DFQATT and CDR2 SNEGSKA (reference sequence). DNA for the CDR3: TGCAGTGGGGGGACAGGGGGCTACGAGCAGTACTTC. This sequence encodes CSGGTGGYEQYF.

The chain combines TRBV12-3 or TRBV12-4 with TRBJ1-2; D uncertain. The CDR3 consists of 16 residues. Trimming took off 0 bases at V and 6 bases at J, with 17 bases between the two ends. For the CDR3, the DNA is TGTGCCAGCAGTTTAGCGCGGGTATTCCTTTCTCATGGCTACACCTTC. Its translation: CASSLARVFLSHGYTF.

The gene calls are TRBV20-1 and TRBJ2-3; 9 nucleotides match TRBD2. The CDR3 totals 15 residues. V shed 6 bases, J shed 3 bases, and the junction held 10 bases outside the gene matches. Germline V lookup: CDR1 DFQATT, CDR2 SNEGSKA (reference sequence). The CDR3 DNA reads TGCAGTGCCGAGACCGGGACTAGCTGGACAGATACGCAGTATTTT. This translates into CSAETGTSWTDTQYF.

The V call is TRBV7-9, the J call TRBJ2-1, with D unclear. The germline V gene has CDR1 SEHNR and CDR2 FQNEAQ (reference sequence). The CDR3 consists of 11 residues. Trimming shortened V by 1 base and J by 12 bases, and 7 bases separated the two germline ends. CDR3 sequence reads: CASSLGRLQFF. The CDR3 DNA reads TGTGCCAGCAGCTTAGGCCGTTTGCAGTTCTTC.

The CDR3 loop reads CASSLAGTSGSSDEQFF. CDR3 sequence (DNA): TGCGCCAGCAGCTTGGCCGGGACTAGCGGGAGTTCGGATGAGCAGTTCTTC. The V and J genes are TRBV5-1 and TRBJ2-1, with 14 nucleotides matching TRBD2. Germline CDR1 reads SGHRS; CDR2 reads YFSETQ. The CDR3 contains 17 residues. V trimming: 0 bases; J trimming: 8 bases; junction bases outside the gene matches: 7.

The rearrangement joins TRBV7-9 to TRBJ1-6; D is undetermined. CDR3 length equals 14 residues. Looked up from germline, CDR1 is SEHNR and CDR2 is FQNEAQ (reference sequence). Trimming took 3 bases from V and 7 from J, leaving 10 bases between them. CDR3 bases: TGTGCCAGCAGCTTCGATGAGGTGAATTCACCCCTCCACTTT. Protein: CASSFDEVNSPLHF. Using reference TRBV7-9 and TRBJ1-6 for the parts outside the CDR3, the full variable domain is DTGVSQNPRHKITKRGQNVTFRCDPISEHNRLYWYRQTLGQGPEFLTYFQNEAQLEKSRLLSDRFSAERPKGSFSTLEIQRTEQGDSAMYLCASSFDEVNSPLHFGNGTRLTVT.

This clonotype has only a few counts. The rearrangement joins TRBV6-5 to TRBJ2-5, with 14 bases that match TRBD2. The CDR3 has 16 amino acids. V gave up 0 bases and J gave up 4 bases; unmatched junction bases: 1. Germline V gives CDR1 MNHEY, CDR2 SVGAGI. CDR3 loop: CASSYSGLAGVETQYF. In DNA, the CDR3 is TGTGCCAGCAGTTACTCGGGACTAGCGGGAGTAGAGACCCAGTACTTC.

This sequence joins TRBV11-1 and TRBJ2-7; no reliable D call. CDR1 and CDR2 (germline): SGHAT, FQDESV (reference sequence). Trimming took off 5 bases at V and 2 bases at J, with 16 bases between the two ends. This CDR3 has 15 amino acids. The CDR3 sequence is CASSLLRAPAYEQYF. Here the CDR3 DNA reads TGTGCCAGCAGCCTCCTTCGGGCCCCGGCCTACGAGCAGTACTTC.